These 20 T cell receptor beta chains were sequenced from one sample in a study of blood T cell repertoires in COVID-19. Profiled with immunoSEQ multiplex PCR; TCRdb holds only in-frame clones, not every one. The repertoire has 80,000 to 95,000 clones, 70% to 90% of them found once; the top ten carry over 10%. Sequenced input: peripheral blood. The receptors originated from a human donor in a cohort sampled during active COVID-19.

This clone was picked up one time. V usage is TRBV28 and J usage is TRBJ2-1, with D hard to call. The CDR3 consists of 11 residues. In germline, CDR1 is MDHEN, CDR2 SYDVKM. Between the trimmed V and J ends, which lost 8 bases and 6 bases, there was a span of 8 bases. The DNA of the CDR3 is TGTGCCAGCGGAGCGTTCAATGAGCAGTTCTTC. Translated, it gives CASGAFNEQFF.

This clone appeared once. The V and J genes are TRBV14 and TRBJ1-4, with 7 bases that match TRBD1. The CDR3 length is 14 residues. Germline loops: CDR1 SGHDN, CDR2 FVKESK. Trimming cost V 2 bases and J 6 bases; bases outside gene matches: 3. This CDR3 reads CASSQRGGDEKLFF. In DNA, the CDR3 is TGTGCCAGCAGCCAACGAGGGGGCGATGAAAAACTGTTTTTT.

This clone appeared once. The CDR3 DNA reads as TGCAGCGTTCTATCTGAGGGGGCCGGGGAGCTGTTTTTT. Translating it yields CSVLSEGAGELFF. V usage is TRBV29-1 and J usage is TRBJ2-2, with D perhaps matching TRBD1 (6 bases). The CDR3 is 13 amino acids. Trimming stripped 5 bases from V and 6 bases from J, with 13 bases between. Germline V CDR1 and CDR2: SQVTM, ANQGSEA.

The genes are TRBV9 and TRBJ2-5; 8 bases are a match to TRBD2. Germline V gene data show CDR1 as SGDLS and CDR2 as YYNGEE. The CDR3 covers 16 residues. The junction had 8 bases not matched to a gene; V was cut back by 0 bases and J by 4 bases. The CDR3 DNA sequence: TGTGCCAGCAGCGTAGGCCTGCGGGGGGACGGAGAGACCCAGTACTTC. This sequence encodes CASSVGLRGDGETQYF.

This sequence joins TRBV5-1 and TRBJ2-7; 8 positions match TRBD1. Germline lookup yields CDR1 SGHRS and CDR2 YFSETQ. With V trimmed by 4 bases and J by 2 bases, 8 bases remained unmatched. The CDR3 spans 15 residues. CDR3 in amino acids: CASSLGQVQAYEQYF. The DNA of the CDR3 is TGCGCCAGCAGCCTGGGACAGGTCCAGGCCTACGAGCAGTACTTC.

This clone was counted between two and nine times. The chain carries TRBV10-3 and TRBJ1-5; 7 bases match TRBD1. The CDR3 runs 13 residues. The germline V gene encodes CDR1 ENHRY and CDR2 SYGVKD. The V segment lost 9 bases and the J segment 3 bases; nucleotides outside the gene matches: 5. CDR3 protein: CAITGAPNQPQHF. The DNA of the CDR3 is TGTGCCATAACAGGGGCCCCCAATCAGCCCCAGCATTTT.

The chain combines TRBV4-1 with TRBJ1-2; no clear D. Germline CDR1 MGHRA, CDR2 YSYEKL. The CDR3 has 15 amino acids. V gave up 7 bases and J gave up 2 bases, with 17 bases separating them. The CDR3 here is CASTPGPRSNYGYTF. CDR3 in DNA: TGCGCCAGCACCCCGGGTCCCCGTTCCAACTATGGCTACACCTTC.

The chain employs TRBV5-8 and TRBJ2-7; maybe TRBD1 (5 bases). The V gene's germline CDR1 is SGHTS and CDR2 YDEGEE. V gave up 0 bases and J gave up 0 bases, with 16 bases separating them. This CDR3 is 17 amino acids long. The CDR3 DNA is TGTGCCAGCAGCTTGGATTTCGGGCAGGGAAACTCCTACGAGCAGTACTTC. This gives the protein CASSLDFGQGNSYEQYF.

The CDR3 bases are TGTGCCTGGAGTGTACTGGCAGACATGAACACTGAAGCTTTCTTT. This encodes CAWSVLADMNTEAFF. The chain uses TRBV30 and TRBJ1-1, with D unresolved. In germline, CDR1 is GTSNPN, CDR2 SVGIG (reference sequence). Trimming removed 0 bases from V and 0 bases from J, with 11 bases in between. The CDR3 runs to 15 residues.

This rearrangement joins TRBV5-6 to TRBJ2-5; D gene ambiguous. CDR3 length: 13 residues. The V end lost 0 bases, the J end lost 4 bases, and 7 bases lay between the germline ends. From germline, CDR1 is SGHDT and CDR2 YYEEEE. The CDR3 nucleotides read TGTGCCAGCAGCTTGGGCAGAAGAGAGACCCAGTACTTC. Encoded protein: CASSLGRRETQYF.

Here the CDR3 DNA reads TGTGCCATCAGGCGGGGCCCTGACACAGATACGCAGTATTTT. Residues: CAIRRGPDTDTQYF. The V and J genes are TRBV10-3 and TRBJ2-3, with a possible D match to TRBD2 (6 bases). CDR3 size: 14 residues. With 6 bases removed from V and 2 bases from J, the gap between germline ends came to 12 bases. CDR1 and CDR2 (germline): ENHRY, SYGVKD.

V usage is TRBV30 and J usage is TRBJ1-1, with no clear D. Germline CDR1 reads GTSNPN; CDR2 reads SVGIG (reference sequence). The CDR3 spans 15 residues. V lost 3 bases, J lost 3 bases, and 17 bases lay in between. CDR3 region: CAWRMSPGYYTEAFF. CDR3 sequence (DNA): TGTGCCTGGAGAATGTCGCCGGGGTACTACACTGAAGCTTTCTTT.

The chain joins TRBV20-1 to TRBJ2-2, with a possible D match to TRBD2 (6 bases). This CDR3 spans 15 amino acids. V dropped 3 bases and J dropped 1 base, with 12 bases sitting between them. In germline, CDR1 is DFQATT, CDR2 SNEGSKA (reference sequence). CDR3 amino acids: CSASKGRGNTGELFF. The CDR3 bases are TGCAGTGCTAGTAAAGGGCGGGGGAACACCGGGGAGCTGTTTTTT.

The J gene is TRBJ1-6, the V gene TRBV2, with TRBD1 as a possible D gene (5 bases). The germline V and J ends were trimmed by 5 bases and 7 bases, with 9 bases remaining between them. The CDR3 consists of 13 residues. CDR1 SNHLY and CDR2 FYNNEI come from the germline V gene. The CDR3: CASSQGMNSPLHF. The CDR3 DNA follows: TGTGCCAGCAGTCAGGGAATGAATTCACCCCTCCACTTT.

The gene calls are TRBV29-1 and TRBJ1-1; a weak D match, TRBD1 (5 bases). Germline V gives CDR1 SQVTM, CDR2 ANQGSEA. This CDR3 is 11 amino acids long. CDR3 sequence (DNA): TGCATCCCCACCGGGGGGACTGAAGCTTTCTTT. Protein product: CIPTGGTEAFF.

This sequence joins TRBV25-1 and TRBJ2-1, with 9 bases identical to TRBD2. From germline, CDR1 is MGHDK and CDR2 SYGVNS. With V trimmed by 1 base and J by 7 bases, 8 bases remained unmatched. The CDR3 runs to 16 residues. In DNA, the CDR3 is TGTGCCAGCAGTGAATGGGGCGGGAGGGCCTGGAATGAGCAGTTCTTC. Its translation is CASSEWGGRAWNEQFF.

V is TRBV7-9 and J is TRBJ2-1; 7 positions match TRBD2. The V gene's germline CDR1 is SEHNR and CDR2 FQNEAQ (reference sequence). The CDR3 spans 14 residues. V lost 10 bases and J lost 0; bases outside the gene matches: 6. The CDR3 nucleotides are TGTGCCACCGGGGACTACCGCTCCTACAATGAGCAGTTCTTC. Translation: CATGDYRSYNEQFF.

This clone was observed a handful of times. The chain uses TRBV21-1 and TRBJ2-1; the DNA was not compared with TRBD1, the D call given in the table. TRBV21-1 is described as a pseudogene. The CDR3 has 15 amino acids. The CDR3 sequence is CASSFSPPRCNEQFF. The CDR3 DNA sequence: TGTGCCAGCAGCTTCAGTCCCCCCAGGTGTAATGAGCAGTTCTTC.

This clone was found once. This sequence joins TRBV5-4 and TRBJ2-1, with 11 bases that match TRBD2. The CDR3 is 18 residues long. V dropped 6 bases and J dropped 5; count of bases not matched to a gene: 16. The germline CDR1 and CDR2 sequences are SGHNT and YYREEE (reference sequence). The CDR3 DNA sequence: TGTGCCAGCACCCCGTGGTTAGCGGGGGGGAGTTCCCACAATGAGCAGTTCTTC. It yields the protein CASTPWLAGGSSHNEQFF.

This rearrangement joins TRBV3-1 (or the pseudogene TRBV3-2) to TRBJ1-2; D gene uncertain. The CDR3 is made up of 13 amino acids. V was shortened by 3 bases and J by 5 bases, with 10 bases between the two germline ends. Germline assignment: CDR1 LGHDT and CDR2 YNNKEL (reference sequence). CDR3 sequence (DNA): TGTGCCAGCAGCCAGATCAGAAAGTATGGCTACACCTTC. Translated: CASSQIRKYGYTF.